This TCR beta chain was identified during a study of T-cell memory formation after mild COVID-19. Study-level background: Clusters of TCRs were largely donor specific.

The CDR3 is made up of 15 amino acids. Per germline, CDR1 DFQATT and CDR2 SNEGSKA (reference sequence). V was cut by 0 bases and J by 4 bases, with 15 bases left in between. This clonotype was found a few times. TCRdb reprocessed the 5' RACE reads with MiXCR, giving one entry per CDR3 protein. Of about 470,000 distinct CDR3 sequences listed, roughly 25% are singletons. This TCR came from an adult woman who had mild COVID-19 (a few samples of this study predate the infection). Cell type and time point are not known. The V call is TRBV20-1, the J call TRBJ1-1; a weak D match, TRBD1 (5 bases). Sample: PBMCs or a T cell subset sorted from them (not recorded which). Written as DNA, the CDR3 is TGCAGTGCTAGAGAGCTGGGGGTCGATCCCACTGAAGCTTTCTTT. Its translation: CSARELGVDPTEAFF.